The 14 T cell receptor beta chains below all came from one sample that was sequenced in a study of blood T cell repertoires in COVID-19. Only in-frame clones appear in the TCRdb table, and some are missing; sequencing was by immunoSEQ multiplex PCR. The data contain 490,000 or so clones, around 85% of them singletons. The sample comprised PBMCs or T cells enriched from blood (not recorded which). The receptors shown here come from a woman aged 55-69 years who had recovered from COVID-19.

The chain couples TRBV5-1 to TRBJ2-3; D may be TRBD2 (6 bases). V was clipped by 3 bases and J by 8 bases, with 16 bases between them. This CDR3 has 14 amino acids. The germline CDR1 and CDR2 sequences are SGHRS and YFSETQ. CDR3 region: CASSWILGGCTQYF. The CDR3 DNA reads TGCGCCAGCAGCTGGATTCTGGGGGGTTGTACGCAGTATTTT.

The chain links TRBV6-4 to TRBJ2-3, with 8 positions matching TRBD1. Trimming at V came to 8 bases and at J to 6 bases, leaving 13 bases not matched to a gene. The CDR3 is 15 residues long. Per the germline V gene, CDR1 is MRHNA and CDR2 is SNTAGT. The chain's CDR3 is CASSASGTGEDTQYF. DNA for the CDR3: TGTGCCAGCTCTGCATCCGGGACAGGAGAGGATACGCAGTATTTT.

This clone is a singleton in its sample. In DNA form, the CDR3 reads TGTGCCAGCAGCTCGACAGGCGTTGGAAACACCATATATTTT. It specifies CASSSTGVGNTIYF. The chain uses TRBV5-6 and TRBJ1-3, with D perhaps matching TRBD1 (6 bases). The CDR3 has 14 residues. V was pared by 3 bases and J by 3 bases, with 10 bases between. Germline assignment: CDR1 SGHDT and CDR2 YYEEEE.

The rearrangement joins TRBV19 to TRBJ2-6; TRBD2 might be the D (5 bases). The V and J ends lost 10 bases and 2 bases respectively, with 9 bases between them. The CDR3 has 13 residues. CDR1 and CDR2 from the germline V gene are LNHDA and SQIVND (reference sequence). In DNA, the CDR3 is TGTGCCACAAAGGAGGCTGGGGCCAACGTCCTGACTTTC. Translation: CATKEAGANVLTF.

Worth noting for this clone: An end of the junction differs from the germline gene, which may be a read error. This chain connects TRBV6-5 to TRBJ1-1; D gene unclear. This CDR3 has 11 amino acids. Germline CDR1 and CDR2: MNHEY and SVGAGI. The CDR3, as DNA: TGTGCCAGCAGTTACCGGGGTGAAGGTTTCTTT. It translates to CASSYRGEGFF.

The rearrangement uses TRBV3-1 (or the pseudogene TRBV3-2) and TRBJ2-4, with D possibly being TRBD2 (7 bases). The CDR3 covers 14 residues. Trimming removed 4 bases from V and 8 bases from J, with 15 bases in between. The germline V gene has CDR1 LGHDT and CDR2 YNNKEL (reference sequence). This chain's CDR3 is CASSLRGALDIQYF. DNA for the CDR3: TGTGCCAGCAGCCTCCGGGGGGCCCTAGACATTCAGTACTTC.

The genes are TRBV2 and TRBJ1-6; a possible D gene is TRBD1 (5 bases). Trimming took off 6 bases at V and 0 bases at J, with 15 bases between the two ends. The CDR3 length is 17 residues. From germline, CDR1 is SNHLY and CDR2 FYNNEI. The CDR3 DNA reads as TGTGCCAGCAGGGGGGGAGGGACGAGCTCCTATAATTCACCCCTCCACTTT. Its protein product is CASRGGGTSSYNSPLHF.

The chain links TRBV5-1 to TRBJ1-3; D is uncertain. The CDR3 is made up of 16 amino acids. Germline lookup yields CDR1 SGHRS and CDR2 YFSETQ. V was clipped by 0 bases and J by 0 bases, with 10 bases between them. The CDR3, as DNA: TGCGCCAGCAGCTTGGCCCAGGCCTTCTCTGGAAACACCATATATTTT. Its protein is CASSLAQAFSGNTIYF.

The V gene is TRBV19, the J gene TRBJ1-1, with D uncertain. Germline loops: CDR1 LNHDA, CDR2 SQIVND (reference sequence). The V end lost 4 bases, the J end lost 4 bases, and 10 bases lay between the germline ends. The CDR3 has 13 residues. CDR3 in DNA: TGTGCCAGTAGTAGAGGCGCCGCCACTGAAGCTTTCTTT. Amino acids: CASSRGAATEAFF.

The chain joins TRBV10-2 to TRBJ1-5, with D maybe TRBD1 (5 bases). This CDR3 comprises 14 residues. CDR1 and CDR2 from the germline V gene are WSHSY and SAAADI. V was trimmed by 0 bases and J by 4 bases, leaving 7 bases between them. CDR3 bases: TGCGCCAGCAGTGAGTCAGACAGTAATCAGCCCCAGCATTTT. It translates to CASSESDSNQPQHF.

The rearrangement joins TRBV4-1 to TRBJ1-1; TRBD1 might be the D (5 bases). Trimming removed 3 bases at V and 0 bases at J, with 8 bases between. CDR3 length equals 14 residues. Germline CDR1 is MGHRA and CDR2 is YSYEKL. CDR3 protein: CASSHQGVNTEAFF. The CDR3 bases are TGCGCCAGCAGCCACCAGGGTGTGAACACTGAAGCTTTCTTT.

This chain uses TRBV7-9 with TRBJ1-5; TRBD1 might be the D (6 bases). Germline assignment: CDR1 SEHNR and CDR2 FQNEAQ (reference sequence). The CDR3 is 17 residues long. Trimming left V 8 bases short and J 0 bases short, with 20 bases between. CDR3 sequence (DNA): TGTGCCAGCCGAGCCCGGGACACAAAATATAGCAATCAGCCCCAGCATTTT. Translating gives CASRARDTKYSNQPQHF.

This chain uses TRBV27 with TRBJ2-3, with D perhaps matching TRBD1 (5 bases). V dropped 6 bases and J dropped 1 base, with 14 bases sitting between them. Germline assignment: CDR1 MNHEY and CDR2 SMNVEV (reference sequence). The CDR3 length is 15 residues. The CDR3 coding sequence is TGTGCCAGCAGCTCCCAGGGTGAACGCACAGATACGCAGTATTTT. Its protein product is CASSSQGERTDTQYF.

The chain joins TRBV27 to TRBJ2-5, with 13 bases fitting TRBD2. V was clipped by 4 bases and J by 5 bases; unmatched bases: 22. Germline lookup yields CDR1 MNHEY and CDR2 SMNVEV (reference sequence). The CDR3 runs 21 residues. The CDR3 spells CASSSSNPELAGGHSRETQYF. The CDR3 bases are TGTGCCAGCAGTTCATCAAATCCGGAACTAGCGGGGGGGCATTCGAGGGAGACCCAGTACTTC.